This T cell receptor beta chain was sequenced in a study of T cell responses to AZD1222 COVID-19 vaccine. Study-level results: Vaccine-associated CD4 TCRs spanned spike, dominant at 160-218 and 743-854. Mostly white British, mostly female donors; authors suggested clonal diversity may be underestimated. Spike-specific TCR breadth and depth grew following two AZD1222 doses. Reports indicate that nearly half of spike-specific TCRs are directed at unmutated variant regions.

Deletions cut 3 bases from V and 8 bases from J, with 23 bases between. The CDR3 has 18 amino acids. Clones were read by immunoSEQ multiplex PCR, and TCRdb kept only the in-frame ones, dropping some. Among 140,000 to 150,000 clones listed, around four fifths were seen once. This clone was recorded once. Its antigen remains unknown. The source was peripheral blood, collected on day 0 of MenACWY control vaccination. V and J are TRBV23-1 and TRBJ1-6; perhaps TRBD1 as D (5 bases). TRBV23-1 is placed among ORFs of uncertain function. This TCR was recovered from an adult in good health. The CDR3 loop reads CASSHSTGTLHQHSPLHF. The CDR3 DNA is TGCGCCAGCAGTCACTCGACGGGGACGCTACACCAACATTCACCCCTCCACTTT.